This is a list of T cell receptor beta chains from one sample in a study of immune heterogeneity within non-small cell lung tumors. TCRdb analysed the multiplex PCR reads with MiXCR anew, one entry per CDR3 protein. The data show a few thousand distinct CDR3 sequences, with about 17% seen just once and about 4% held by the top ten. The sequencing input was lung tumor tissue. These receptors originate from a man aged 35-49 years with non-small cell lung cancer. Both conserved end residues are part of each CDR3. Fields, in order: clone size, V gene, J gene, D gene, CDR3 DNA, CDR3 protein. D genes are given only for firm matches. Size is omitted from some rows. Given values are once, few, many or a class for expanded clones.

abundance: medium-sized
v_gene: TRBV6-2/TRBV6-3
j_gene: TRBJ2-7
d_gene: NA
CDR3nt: TGTGCCAGCGGCCCTTCCCCTGCGCTAGCGAAAAGATCCTACGAGCAGTACTTC
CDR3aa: CASGPSPALAKRSYEQYF

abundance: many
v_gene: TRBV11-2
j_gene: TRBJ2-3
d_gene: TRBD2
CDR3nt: TGTGCCAGCAGCTTACTAGCGGGGGGGCGGCGCACAGATACGCAGTATTTT
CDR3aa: CASSLLAGGRRTDTQYF

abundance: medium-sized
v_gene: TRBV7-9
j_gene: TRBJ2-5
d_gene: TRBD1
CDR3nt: TGTGCCAGCAGACCTCAGACAGGGGGCATAGAGACCCAGTACTTC
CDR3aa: CASRPQTGGIETQYF

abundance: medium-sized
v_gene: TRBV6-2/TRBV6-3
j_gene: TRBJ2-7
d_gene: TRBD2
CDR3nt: TGTGCCAGCAAGACTAGCGGGGGATACGAGCAGTACTTC
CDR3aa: CASKTSGGYEQYF

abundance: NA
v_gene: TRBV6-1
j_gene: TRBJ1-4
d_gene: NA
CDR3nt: TGTGCCAGCAGTGTGGTGGGTGAAAAACTGTTTTTT
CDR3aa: CASSVVGEKLFF

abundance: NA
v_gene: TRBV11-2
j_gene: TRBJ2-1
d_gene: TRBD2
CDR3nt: TGTGCCAGCGCCACACGTAGCGGGAACAATGAGCAGTTCTTC
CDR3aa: CASATRSGNNEQFF

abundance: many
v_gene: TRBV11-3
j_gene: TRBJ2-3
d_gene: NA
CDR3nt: TGTGCCAGCAGCGCGCCGGGCACAGATACGCAGTATTTT
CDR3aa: CASSAPGTDTQYF

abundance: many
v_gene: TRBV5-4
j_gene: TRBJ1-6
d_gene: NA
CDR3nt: TGTGCCAGCAGCTTATCCTTACAATCACCCCTCCACTTT
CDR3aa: CASSLSLQSPLHF

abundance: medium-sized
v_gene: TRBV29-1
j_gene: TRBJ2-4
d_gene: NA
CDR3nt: TGCAGCGCCAAACACGGGGGAGCCAAAAACATTCAGTACTTC
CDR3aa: CSAKHGGAKNIQYF

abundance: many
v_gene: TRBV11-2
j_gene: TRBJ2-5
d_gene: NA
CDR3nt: TGTGCCAGCAGCCCGACCGGGACATCAGAGACCCAGTACTTC
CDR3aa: CASSPTGTSETQYF

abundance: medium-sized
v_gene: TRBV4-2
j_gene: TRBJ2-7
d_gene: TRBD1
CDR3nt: TGTGCCAGCAGCGTGGACAGGGCATCCTACGAGCAGTACTTC
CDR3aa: CASSVDRASYEQYF

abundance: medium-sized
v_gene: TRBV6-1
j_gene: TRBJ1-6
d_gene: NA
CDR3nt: TGTGCCAGCAGTACAGGGAAGCGCCTTAATTCACCCCTCCACTTT
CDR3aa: CASSTGKRLNSPLHF